This T cell receptor (beta chain) was sequenced for a study of cytomegalovirus exposure and HLA in healthy donors (dated by TCRdb to about 2017). At the level of the whole study: An earlier analysis of fewer than 750 of the donors reported roughly 300 Gb of sequence data and 117 million unique TCR beta sequences obtained from about 179 million T cells. An early release that covered 640 HLA-typed donors contained 300 to 350 gigabases of sequencing data and 85 million to 100 million unique TCR sequences. Of the roughly 400 genotyped donors, approximately 81% were placed in the genetic ancestry cluster associated with self-reported Caucasian donors. The study aimed to test whether cataloging public T cell receptors could reveal signatures of past pathogen exposure. The study used immunosequencing to profile the T cell repertoires of around 600 subjects and linked those repertoires to cytomegalovirus serostatus. A separate validation cohort of approximately 130 different subjects was used in addition to the roughly 670-subject first cohort. To predict cytomegalovirus infection status, the study brought together high-throughput TCR immunosequencing, statistical association of individual TCRs with disease status, and machine learning. A later analysis re-examined previously published TCR beta repertoires from just over 650 donors and added high-resolution HLA genotyping to investigate patterns of TCR occurrence. Rather than using new phenotypic data, the later analysis identified candidate immune exposures from TCR beta sequences and from how often those sequences occurred across donors. In an earlier analysis of several hundred of the donors, high-throughput TCR beta sequencing was used to judge whether each TCR beta V gene segment behaved as functional or pseudogenic. Donor age, sex, ethnicity and CMV serostatus were compiled together with the repertoire data. A later genetic analysis used genome-wide SNP genotypes for about 65% of the 666 donors, treating that subset as a discovery cohort. Every repertoire in the discovery cohort had been generated on one and the same sequencing platform. Class I and class II HLA loci were covered by the typing at four-digit resolution. The number of typed donors differed by locus: roughly 620-630 for A, B, C, DRB1 and DQB1; approximately 520 for DQA1; 600 to 610 for DPA1; and roughly 470 for DPB1. A handful of DR-DQ haplotypes were handled as single units for association and clustering because linkage in the cohort was strong. Across some 400 genotyped donors of the cohort, an average of about 240,000 unique TCR beta nucleotide sequences per donor were sequenced, and roughly a sixth of those sequences were non-productive.

Results the study describes overall, beyond this receptor: Only TCR beta chains were sequenced in this cohort, and the absence of alpha or paired-chain data limited detectable features. In the study, 164 TCR beta chains were listed as associated with cytomegalovirus. Across donors, most TCR sequences were observed very rarely, whereas some public TCRs were present in many individuals. A later analysis associated approximately 17,000 TCR beta sequences with specific HLA alleles at a false discovery rate of 0.05. Assigning TCR associations to individual alleles was difficult when HLA alleles, especially DR and DQ, strongly co-occurred. According to a later analysis, most CMV-associated TCR beta chains appeared to be HLA-restricted, and the HLA associations seemed to be driven largely by CMV exposure. HLA typing was unavailable for some donors at each locus, so association tests used only the typed subset. In vitro tests confirmed that a few of the cytomegalovirus-associated TCR beta chains recognize cytomegalovirus antigens. An earlier analysis of approximately 590 of the donors showed that most TCR beta V segments appeared in productive rearrangements either about 87% or about 30% of the time, which broadly matched IMGT annotations. V-gene and J-gene trimming of TCR beta chains was associated with a missense DCLRE1C variant in a later genetic analysis, and the association was replicated in an independent cohort. In a later analysis, HLA-associated TCR beta chains were found to be more clonally expanded and to have lower generation probabilities than equally common non-associated chains. In a later analysis, TCR association rates were found to vary across HLA loci, with the most associated TCRs seen for DRB1 alleles and the fewest for HLA-C alleles. Linkage disequilibrium might explain the correlated functional status among segregating V segments, but an unknown experimental factor could not be excluded. The classifier was reported to diagnose cytomegalovirus status with high specificity and sensitivity in both the original and validation cohorts. Some IMGT-functional V segments, including TRBV6-2 and TRBV6-3, could not be told apart with the 87-base-pair reads, so those segments were excluded. It was suggested by the authors that the approach could potentially be generalized to other disease states and immunological phenotypes. A further reported finding was that TCR beta sequences accurately predicted the HLA-A and HLA-B alleles for most subjects in the first cohort. In a later analysis, several top co-occurrence clusters were reported to appear linked to parvovirus B19, influenza, CMV and Epstein-Barr virus. A cluster of highly shared sequence variants was judged likely to be a technical artifact of the sequencing pipeline. The only immune exposure information available for the cohort was CMV serostatus. Roughly 17 rarely observed V segments, including chromosome 9 orphons, were excluded from the earlier analysis of approximately 500 of the donors because counts were too low. Presence/absence analyses assumed roughly uniform sequencing depth across donors, an assumption that may not hold. Compared with the 666-donor mean, donors in an Asian-associated ancestry cluster had fewer N-insertions in productive TCRs, according to a later genetic analysis.

Receptors were amplified or captured by the immunoSEQ multiplex PCR assay. For the multiplex PCR, a mixture combining 60 forward primers for TCR Vbeta segments and 13 reverse primers for TCR Jbeta segments was used. The CDR3 region of rearranged TCR beta genes was amplified from genomic DNA by a multiplex PCR assay. On the Illumina HiSeq System, the amplified TCR beta libraries were sequenced as 87-base-pair reads. In the original analysis: A later analysis tallied 70 million to 100 million unique TCR beta chains across the 640 or so repertoires, and about 12 million of those chains were shared by two or more donors. Raw reads were error-corrected and collapsed into unique sequences by a nearest-neighbor algorithm in which closely related sequences were merged to remove PCR and sequencing errors. CDR3 sequences were aligned to IMGT reference sequences to assign V, D and J gene segments. Each retained sequence needed at least a six-nucleotide match to both a V gene segment and a J gene segment. A rearrangement counted as productive if the CDR3 had no stop codons and remained in frame with V and J, and every other rearrangement counted as non-productive. CDR3 was defined by IMGT convention, running from the second conserved V-encoded cysteine to the conserved J-encoded phenylalanine. Sequences without an unambiguous match to a single V gene segment were excluded from the earlier analysis of several hundred of the donors. In an earlier analysis of a few hundred of the donors, V segments were called functional above 56.7% productive rearrangements and were called segregating when the between-donor standard deviation exceeded 5%. A statistical classification framework was built for diagnosing cytomegalovirus status from the catalog of TCR beta chain sequences. In a later analysis, V and J genes were assigned by comparing TCR nucleotide sequences against IMGT/GENE-DB human TR gene sequences. A later analysis assigned CDR3 sequences and most-parsimonious VDJ recombination scenarios with the TCRdist pipeline. In a later analysis, each TCR beta chain was defined by its CDR3 amino acid sequence together with its V-gene family, and reads lacking a unique V-gene family were excluded. As a way to deal with suspected cross-contamination and a sequencing artifact, a later analysis dropped 450 to 600 nucleotide sequences that were highly shared and had low generation probability. In a later analysis, a clonal expansion index was calculated for each public chain from normalized within-repertoire ranks of inferred template counts. In a later analysis, generation probabilities were computed using a VDJ recombination model fitted to out-of-frame rearrangements, and the results were checked against IGoR. In a later analysis, TCR-TCR, TCR-HLA and TCR-CMV co-occurrence was scored with hypergeometric tests, and a repertoire-size bias correction was applied to TCR pairs. To estimate false discovery rates, a later analysis permuted the HLA or CMV assignments 20 times. In a later analysis, co-occurring TCRs were grouped with DBSCAN, and TCRdist sequence similarity was added when clustering was performed within HLA-allele-positive subsets. For co-occurrence clustering, repertoires with fewer than 30,000 or more than 120,000 public chains were excluded, along with five repertoires with anomalous nucleotide sharing. TCRdb provides this immuneACCESS table in a form limited to in-frame rearrangements. Some clones are lacking; in checked studies, under half of them reflect an unresolved V gene, and why the rest are absent is not known. Clone size and the V and J calls come from that table; the DNA yielded D and trimming. This sample lists approximately 200,000 clones; roughly 77% were detected once. The ten most abundant clones make up 4% to 5% of the sample.

The cohort consisted of 600 or so healthy bone marrow donors. All cohort members were sampled while nominally healthy, although unrecorded immune exposures were likely present. The donor tested CMV seropositive and was one of the 289 seropositive cohort members. Every donor gave a peripheral blood sample, and the peripheral blood mononuclear cells from that sample were used for TCR beta sequencing. Genomic DNA extraction from the blood cell samples was performed with the Qiagen DNeasy Blood Extraction Kit. A note on this clone: The antigen this receptor binds is unknown. One base away there is no much larger clone; base qualities are not given.

Spanning cysteine to phenylalanine, the CDR3 consists of 15 amino acids. The sequence is cut down to CDR3 DNA, 45 bases in frame from base 1. Relative to germline, V is 0 bases shorter and J is 3 bases shorter, with 9 bases between their ends. The germline V gene (reference sequence) yields GTSNPN for CDR1 and SVGIG for CDR2. The rearrangement joined TRBV30 to TRBJ2-6; the D gene cannot be resolved reliably. Sequenced material: PBMCs. The sequence derives from a man aged 25-45 years in good health and CMV-seropositive. The CDR3 sequence is CAWSVRQVGANVLTF. The nucleotide sequence reads TGTGCCTGGAGTGTACGTCAGGTTGGGGCCAACGTCCTGACTTTC.